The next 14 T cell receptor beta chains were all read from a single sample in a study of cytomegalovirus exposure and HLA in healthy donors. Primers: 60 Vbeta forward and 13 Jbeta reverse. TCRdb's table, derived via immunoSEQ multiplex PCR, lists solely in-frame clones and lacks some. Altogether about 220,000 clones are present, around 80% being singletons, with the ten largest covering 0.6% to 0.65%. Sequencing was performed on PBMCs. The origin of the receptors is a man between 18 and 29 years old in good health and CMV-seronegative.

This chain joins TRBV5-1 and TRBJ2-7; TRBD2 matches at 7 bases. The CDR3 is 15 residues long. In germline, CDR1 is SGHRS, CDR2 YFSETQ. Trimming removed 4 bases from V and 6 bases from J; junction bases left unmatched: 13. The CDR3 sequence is CASSLGGNPNGEQYF. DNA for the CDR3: TGCGCCAGCAGCCTCGGGGGGAACCCCAATGGCGAGCAGTACTTC.

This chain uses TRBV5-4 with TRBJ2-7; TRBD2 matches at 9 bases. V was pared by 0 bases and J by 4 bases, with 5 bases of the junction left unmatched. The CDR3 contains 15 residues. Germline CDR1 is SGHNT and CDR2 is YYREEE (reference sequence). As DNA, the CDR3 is TGTGCCAGCAGCTTGGAGCCTAGCGGGAATTACGAGCAGTACTTC. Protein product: CASSLEPSGNYEQYF.

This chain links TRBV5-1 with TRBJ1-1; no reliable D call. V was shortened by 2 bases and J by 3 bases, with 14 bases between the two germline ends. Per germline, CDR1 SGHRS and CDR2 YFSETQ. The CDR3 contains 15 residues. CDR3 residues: CASSFETVGDTEAFF. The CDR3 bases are TGCGCCAGCAGCTTTGAAACGGTGGGAGACACTGAAGCTTTCTTT.

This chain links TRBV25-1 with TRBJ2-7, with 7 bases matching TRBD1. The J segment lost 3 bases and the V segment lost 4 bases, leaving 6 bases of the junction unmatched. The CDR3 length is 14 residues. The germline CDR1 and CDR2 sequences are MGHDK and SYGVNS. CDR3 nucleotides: TGTGCCAGCAGTGGGCAGGGGGTGGTCTACGAGCAGTACTTC. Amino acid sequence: CASSGQGVVYEQYF.

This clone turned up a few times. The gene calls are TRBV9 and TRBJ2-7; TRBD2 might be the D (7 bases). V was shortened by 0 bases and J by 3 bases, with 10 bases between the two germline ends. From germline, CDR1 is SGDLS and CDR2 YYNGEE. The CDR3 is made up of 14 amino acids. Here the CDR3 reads CASSVAGGGYEQYF. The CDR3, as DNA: TGTGCCAGCAGCGTAGCGGGGGGCGGCTACGAGCAGTACTTC. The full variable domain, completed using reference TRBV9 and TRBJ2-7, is DSGVTQTPKHLITATGQRVTLRCSPRSGDLSVYWYQQSLDQGLQFLIQYYNGEERAKGNILERFSAQQFPDLHSELNLSSLELGDSALYFCASSVAGGGYEQYFGPGTRLTVT.

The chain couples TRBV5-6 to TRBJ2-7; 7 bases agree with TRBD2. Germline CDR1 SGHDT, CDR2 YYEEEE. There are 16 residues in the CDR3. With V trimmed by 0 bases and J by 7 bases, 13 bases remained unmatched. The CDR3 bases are TGTGCCAGCAGCTTGGAAAGGGAGGGCCTATCTTTAGAGCAGTACTTC. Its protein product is CASSLEREGLSLEQYF.

This CDR3 reads CASSDLTGPNYGYTF. The DNA of the CDR3 is TGTGCCAGCAGTGATCTTACAGGCCCCAACTATGGCTACACCTTC. The chain couples TRBV6-1 to TRBJ1-2, with D perhaps TRBD1 (5 bases). The CDR3 consists of 15 residues. CDR1 MNHNS and CDR2 SASEGT come from the germline V gene. V lost 3 bases and J lost 2, with 13 bases in between.

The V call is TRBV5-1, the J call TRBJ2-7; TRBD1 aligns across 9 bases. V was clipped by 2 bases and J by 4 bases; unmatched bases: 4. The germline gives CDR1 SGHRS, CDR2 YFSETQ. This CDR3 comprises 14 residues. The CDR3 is CASSFTGTGYEQYF. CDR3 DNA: TGCGCCAGCAGCTTCACCGGGACAGGGTACGAGCAGTACTTC.

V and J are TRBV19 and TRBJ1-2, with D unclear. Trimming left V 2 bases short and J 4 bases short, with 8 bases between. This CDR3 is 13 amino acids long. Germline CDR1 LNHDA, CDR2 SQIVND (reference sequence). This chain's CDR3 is CASSISLIYGYTF. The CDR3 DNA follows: TGTGCCAGTAGTATATCCCTAATCTATGGCTACACCTTC.

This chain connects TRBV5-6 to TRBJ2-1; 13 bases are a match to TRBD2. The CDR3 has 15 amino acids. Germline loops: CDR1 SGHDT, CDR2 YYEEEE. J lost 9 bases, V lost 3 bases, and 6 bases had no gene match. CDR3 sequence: CASSSGTSGKVEQFF. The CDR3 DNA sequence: TGTGCCAGCAGCTCCGGGACTAGCGGGAAAGTTGAGCAGTTCTTC. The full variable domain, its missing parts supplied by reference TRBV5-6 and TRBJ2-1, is DAGVTQSPTHLIKTRGQQVTLRCSPKSGHDTVSWYQQALGQGPQFIFQYYEEEERQRGNFPDRFSGHQFPNYSSELNVNALLLGDSALYLCASSSGTSGKVEQFFGPGTRLTVL.

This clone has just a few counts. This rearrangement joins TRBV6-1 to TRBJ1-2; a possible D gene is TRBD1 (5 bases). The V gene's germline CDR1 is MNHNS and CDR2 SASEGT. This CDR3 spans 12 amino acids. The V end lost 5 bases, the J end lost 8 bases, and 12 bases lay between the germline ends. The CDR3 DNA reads TGTGCCAGCAGTTTAAGGGGTGGCGGCTACACCTTC. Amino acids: CASSLRGGGYTF.

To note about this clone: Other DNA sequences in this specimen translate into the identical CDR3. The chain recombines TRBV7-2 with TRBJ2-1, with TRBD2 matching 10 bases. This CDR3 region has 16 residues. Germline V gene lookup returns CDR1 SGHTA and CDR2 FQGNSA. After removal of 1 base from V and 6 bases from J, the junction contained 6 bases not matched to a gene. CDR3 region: CASSLGLAGASNEQFF. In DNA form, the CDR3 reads TGTGCCAGCAGCTTAGGTCTAGCGGGAGCCTCCAATGAGCAGTTCTTC.

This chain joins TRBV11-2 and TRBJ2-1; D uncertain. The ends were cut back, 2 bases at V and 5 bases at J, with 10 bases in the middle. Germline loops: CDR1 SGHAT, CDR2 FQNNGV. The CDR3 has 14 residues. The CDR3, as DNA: TGTGCCAGCAGCTTACAAGCTAGAGACAATGAGCAGTTCTTC. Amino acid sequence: CASSLQARDNEQFF.

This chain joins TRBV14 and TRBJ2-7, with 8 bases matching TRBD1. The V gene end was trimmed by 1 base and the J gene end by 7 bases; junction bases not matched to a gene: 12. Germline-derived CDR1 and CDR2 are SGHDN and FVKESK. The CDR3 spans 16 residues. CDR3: CASSQVYWQGAGEQYF. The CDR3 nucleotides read TGTGCCAGCAGCCAAGTTTATTGGCAGGGGGCAGGAGAGCAGTACTTC.